This T cell receptor beta chain was documented in a study of identical twins. Study observations and caveats: Excess sharing by twins proved weaker in beta out-of-frame sequences. Twins shared out-of-frame alpha sequences with excess low generation probability.

V was cut by 6 bases and J by 1 base, with 9 bases left in between. CDR1 SGHVS and CDR2 FQNEAQ come from the germline V gene. This CDR3 has 14 residues. Note on this clonotype: Its antigen remains unknown.

The authors used template switching to add a universal primer site and gave cDNA unique molecular identifiers. One entry per CDR3 protein, called by TCRdb with MiXCR from the 5' RACE reads. Of 700,000 to 950,000 distinct CDR3 sequences listed, roughly 12% are singletons. The same specimen was also included in a second study, on yellow fever vaccine responses in identical twins.

Sequenced material: PBMCs. V is TRBV7-8 and J is TRBJ2-2; D gene unclear. The sequence came from a woman aged 18-29 years in good health. CDR3 sequence: CASRLTENTGELFF. Here the CDR3 DNA reads TGTGCCAGCAGACTTACAGAGAACACCGGGGAGCTGTTTTTT.